This T cell receptor (beta chain) was captured by sequencing in a study of blood T cell repertoires in COVID-19. Here immunoSEQ multiplex PCR was the method, and the copy in TCRdb shows in-frame clones only, minus some. The sample lists fewer than 150,000 clones; less than 80% were seen once. V was pared by 1 base and J by 7 bases, with 3 bases of the junction left unmatched. Germline V gene lookup returns CDR1 SGHAT and CDR2 FQNNGV. CDR3 size: 14 residues. Sequencing was carried out using peripheral blood. The source is a man in his fifties or sixties with acute or convalescent COVID-19. This sequence joins TRBV11-2 and TRBJ1-4, with 7 bases identical to TRBD1. In DNA form, the CDR3 reads TGTGCCAGCAGCTTAGTTGCAGGGGGTGAAAAACTGTTTTTT. Residues: CASSLVAGGEKLFF.